This is a list of T cell receptor beta chains from one sample in a study of OX40 agonist ivuxolimab in advanced cancers. Profiled with immunoSEQ multiplex PCR; TCRdb holds only in-frame clones, not every one. The data contain approximately 51,000 clones, around 77% of them seen just once; the ten biggest clones take up 2% to 2.5%. The specimen was CD4+ or CD8+ T cells sorted from blood, collected in a trial of the OX40 agonist ivuxolimab. The receptors come from an adult with an advanced solid tumor such as melanoma, head and neck, liver or kidney cancer. The CDR3 runs from the conserved cysteine through the conserved F or W. The D gene is left open where the match is weak. Size tells how often a clone was seen (once, few, many) or the class of an expanded clone, and some rows leave it out.

TRBJ1-1	TRBV10-3	-	TRBD1	TGTGCCATCAGGGCCCAGGGGGACGCTGAAGCTTTCTTT	CAIRAQGDAEAFF
TRBJ1-4	TRBV29-1	once	-	TGCAGCGCAGGACGGACTAATGAAAAACTGTTTTTT	CSAGRTNEKLFF
TRBJ2-7	TRBV2	-	TRBD1	TGTGCCAGCAGAGAAACGGGACAGGTCTACGAGCAGTACTTC	CASRETGQVYEQYF
TRBJ1-1	TRBV19	-	TRBD1	TGTGCCAGTAGTACGGGACAGGGGGCGGACACTGAAGCTTTCTTT	CASSTGQGADTEAFF
TRBJ2-7	TRBV2	few	TRBD2	TGTGCCAGCAGGCTAGCGGGGACCTACGAGCAGTACTTC	CASRLAGTYEQYF
TRBJ1-4	TRBV27	-	-	TGTGCCAGCAGTCTTTTGGGGAGGGTGAATGAAAAACTGTTTTTT	CASSLLGRVNEKLFF
TRBJ1-1	TRBV11-3	-	-	TGTGCCAGCAGCTTCGACAGCCAGGTGAACACTGAAGCTTTCTTT	CASSFDSQVNTEAFF
TRBJ2-1	TRBV2	-	TRBD2	TGTGCCAGCACCCCAATGACTAGCGGGACCAATGAGCAGTTCTTC	CASTPMTSGTNEQFF
TRBJ1-1	TRBV19	-	TRBD1	TGTGCCAGTAGTATGGCCCGGCGACAGGGTGGGACTGAAGCTTTCTTT	CASSMARRQGGTEAFF
TRBJ2-2	TRBV5-1	-	-	TGCGCCAGCAGCTTGTCCCAGGGCAACACCGGGGAGCTGTTTTTT	CASSLSQGNTGELFF
TRBJ2-7	TRBV19	-	TRBD2	TGTGCCAGTAGTATGAGAGGTGGGAGGGCCACCTACGAGCAGTACTTC	CASSMRGGRATYEQYF
TRBJ1-1	TRBV18	-	-	TGTGCCAGCTCAAACGAGGGGTGGGGTGAAGCTTTCTTT	CASSNEGWGEAFF
TRBJ2-3	TRBV6-5	-	-	TGTGCCAGCAGTTACGCAACAACGGGCCCAGATACGCAGTATTTT	CASSYATTGPDTQYF
TRBJ2-7	TRBV6-1	few	TRBD2	TGTGCCAGCAGATTATCCGGGACTAGGGCCTACGAGCAGTACTTC	CASRLSGTRAYEQYF
TRBJ1-1	TRBV2	-	-	TGTGCCAGCAGTGTAAAAGGGGGAAAAACTGAAGCTTTCTTT	CASSVKGGKTEAFF
TRBJ1-3	TRBV7-9	few	TRBD1	TGTGCCAGCAGCGAGCGACAGGGGGCAGCTGGAAACACCATATATTTT	CASSERQGAAGNTIYF
TRBJ2-3	TRBV5-1	-	TRBD2	TGCGCCAGCAGCTTGGATACGGGAGGAACAGATACGCAGTATTTT	CASSLDTGGTDTQYF
TRBJ1-2	TRBV2	-	-	TGTGCCTCTTGGGACGGTAACTATGGCTACACCTTC	CASWDGNYGYTF
TRBJ1-5	TRBV9	-	-	TGTGCCAGCAGCGTAGAGGGACGGGACTATCAGCCCCAGCATTTT	CASSVEGRDYQPQHF
TRBJ1-1	TRBV6-5	-	-	TGTGCCAGCAGTTACGACCCCATTGTCGGGACTGAAGCTTTCTTT	CASSYDPIVGTEAFF
TRBJ1-1	TRBV4-1	-	-	TGCGCCAGCAGCCAAGAGATAAACCTGAACACTGAAGCTTTCTTT	CASSQEINLNTEAFF
TRBJ2-7	TRBV4-1	-	-	TGCGCCAGCAGCGGGAGTCGCGGACAGTTCTACGAGCAGTACTTC	CASSGSRGQFYEQYF
TRBJ1-1	TRBV2	-	-	TGTGCCAGCAGTGACGCACTTTACACTGAAGCTTTCTTT	CASSDALYTEAFF
TRBJ2-1	TRBV6-4	-	-	TGTGCCAGCAGTTCCCAGGGGTCGGATGAGCAGTTCTTC	CASSSQGSDEQFF
TRBJ2-1	TRBV5-1	-	-	TGCGCCAGCAGCTGGGGGGAGGCTGTGAATGAGCAGTTCTTC	CASSWGEAVNEQFF
TRBJ1-2	TRBV6-5	-	TRBD1	TGTGCCAGCAGTCCACAGGGGGCGCGTGGCTACACCTTC	CASSPQGARGYTF
TRBJ2-6	TRBV19	-	-	TGTGCCAGTAGTCCGGGTTCTGGGGCCAACGTCCTGACTTTC	CASSPGSGANVLTF
TRBJ2-1	TRBV10-3	-	TRBD2	TGTGCCATCAGCGCCGGGACTAGCATGGACAATGAGCAGTTCTTC	CAISAGTSMDNEQFF
TRBJ2-4	TRBV4-2	-	-	TGTGCCAGCAGCCAAGGGGTAGGGGAAAAAAACATTCAGTACTTC	CASSQGVGEKNIQYF
TRBJ2-1	TRBV11-2	once	TRBD1	TGTGCCAGCAGCTCACTACAGGGGCAGGGTGAGCAGTTCTTC	CASSSLQGQGEQFF
TRBJ1-2	TRBV7-9	-	TRBD1	TGTGCCAGCAGCTTCGGGACAGGGAATGGCTACACCTTC	CASSFGTGNGYTF
TRBJ2-7	TRBV11-2	-	-	TGTGCCAGCAGCTCGCAGGAGTCCCTGGGGGAGCAGTACTTC	CASSSQESLGEQYF
TRBJ2-1	TRBV6-5	-	TRBD2	TGTGCCAGCAGTTACTCTCTAGCGGGAGATGAGCAGTTCTTC	CASSYSLAGDEQFF
TRBJ2-3	TRBV11-3	-	-	TGTGCCAGCAGCGCCCGAGGGGGGTCAGATACGCAGTATTTT	CASSARGGSDTQYF
TRBJ2-7	TRBV5-1	-	TRBD2	TGCGCCAGCAGCACCTCAGCGGGAGTCTCCTACGAGCAGTACTTC	CASSTSAGVSYEQYF
TRBJ1-3	TRBV15	-	-	TGTGCCACCAGCAGAGATCCGGGCCCTCACCCAGGAAACACCATATATTTT	CATSRDPGPHPGNTIYF
TRBJ2-7	TRBV11-2	-	-	TGTGCCAGCAGCTTAGGCCAGGGCGGGTACGAGCAGTACTTC	CASSLGQGGYEQYF
TRBJ1-3	TRBV6-5	few	TRBD1	TGTGCCAGCCACGTGAGGGGGCAATCGGGAAACACCATATATTTT	CASHVRGQSGNTIYF
TRBJ2-1	TRBV7-6	-	TRBD2	TGTGCCAGCAGCTCGGGACTAGCGGGAGCCCTGTCCTACAATGAGCAGTTCTTC	CASSSGLAGALSYNEQFF
TRBJ1-2	TRBV27	-	-	TGTGCCAGCAGTTTAATGGGGTACTATGGCTACACCTTC	CASSLMGYYGYTF
TRBJ1-2	TRBV2	-	-	TGTGCCAGCAGCCGCAGGGATTTGGGTGGCTACACCTTC	CASSRRDLGGYTF